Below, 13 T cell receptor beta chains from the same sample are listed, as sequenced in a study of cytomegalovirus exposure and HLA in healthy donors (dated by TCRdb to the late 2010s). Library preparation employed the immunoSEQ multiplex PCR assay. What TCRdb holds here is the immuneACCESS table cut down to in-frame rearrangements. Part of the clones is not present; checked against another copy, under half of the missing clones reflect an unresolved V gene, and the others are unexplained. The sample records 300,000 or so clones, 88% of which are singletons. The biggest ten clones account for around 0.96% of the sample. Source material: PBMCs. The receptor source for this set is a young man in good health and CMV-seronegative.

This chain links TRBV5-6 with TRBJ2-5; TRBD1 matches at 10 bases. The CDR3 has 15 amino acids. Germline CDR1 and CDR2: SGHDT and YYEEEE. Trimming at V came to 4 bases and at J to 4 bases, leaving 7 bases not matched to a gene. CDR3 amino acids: CASSLRQGARETQYF. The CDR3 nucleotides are TGTGCCAGCAGCCTACGACAGGGGGCAAGAGAGACCCAGTACTTC.

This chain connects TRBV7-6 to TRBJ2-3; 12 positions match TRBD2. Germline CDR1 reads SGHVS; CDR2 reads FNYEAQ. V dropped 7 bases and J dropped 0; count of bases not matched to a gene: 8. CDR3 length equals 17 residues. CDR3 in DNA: TGTGCCAGCAACCTAGCGGGGGGGCCTCTTAGCACAGATACGCAGTATTTT. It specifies CASNLAGGPLSTDTQYF.

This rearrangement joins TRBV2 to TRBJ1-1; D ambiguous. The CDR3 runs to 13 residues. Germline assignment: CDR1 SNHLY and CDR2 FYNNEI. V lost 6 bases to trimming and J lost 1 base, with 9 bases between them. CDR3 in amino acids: CASRLDWNTEAFF. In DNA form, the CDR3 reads TGTGCCAGCAGATTGGACTGGAACACTGAAGCTTTCTTT.

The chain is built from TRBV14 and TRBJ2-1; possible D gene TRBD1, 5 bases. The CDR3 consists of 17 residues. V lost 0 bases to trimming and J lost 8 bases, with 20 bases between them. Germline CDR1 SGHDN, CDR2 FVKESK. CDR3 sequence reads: CASSQDYGAAKDDEQFF. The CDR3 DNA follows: TGTGCCAGCAGCCAAGATTATGGGGCAGCCAAGGACGATGAGCAGTTCTTC.

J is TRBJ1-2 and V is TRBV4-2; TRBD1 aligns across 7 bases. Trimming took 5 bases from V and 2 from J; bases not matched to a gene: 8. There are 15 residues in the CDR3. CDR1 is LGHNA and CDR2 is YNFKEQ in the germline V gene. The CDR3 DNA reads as TGTGCCAGCAGCTCGGGACAGAGTACCAACTATGGCTACACCTTC. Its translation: CASSSGQSTNYGYTF.

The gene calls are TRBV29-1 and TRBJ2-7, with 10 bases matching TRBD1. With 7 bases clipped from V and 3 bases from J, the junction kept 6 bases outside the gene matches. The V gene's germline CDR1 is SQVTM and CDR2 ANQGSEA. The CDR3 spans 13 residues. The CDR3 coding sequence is TGCAGCGCAACGGGACAGGGGAACTACGAGCAGTACTTC. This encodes CSATGQGNYEQYF.

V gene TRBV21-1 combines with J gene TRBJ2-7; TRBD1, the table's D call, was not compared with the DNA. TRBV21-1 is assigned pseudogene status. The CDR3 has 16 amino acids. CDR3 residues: CASSPIDRTGWYEQYF. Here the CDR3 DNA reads TGTGCCAGCAGCCCGATCGATCGAACAGGTTGGTACGAGCAGTACTTC.

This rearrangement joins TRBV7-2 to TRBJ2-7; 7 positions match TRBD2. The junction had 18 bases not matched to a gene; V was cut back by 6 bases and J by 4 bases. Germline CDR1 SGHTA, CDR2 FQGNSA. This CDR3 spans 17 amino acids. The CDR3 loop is CASRIGFGGGENYEQYF. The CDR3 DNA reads TGTGCCAGCAGAATCGGGTTCGGCGGGGGAGAAAATTACGAGCAGTACTTC.

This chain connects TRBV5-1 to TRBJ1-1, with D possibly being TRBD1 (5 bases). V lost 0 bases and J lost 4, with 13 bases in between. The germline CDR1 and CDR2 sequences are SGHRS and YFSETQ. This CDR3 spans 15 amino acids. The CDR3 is CASSLAGGGVTEAFF. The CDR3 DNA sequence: TGCGCCAGCAGCTTGGCGGGGGGAGGCGTCACTGAAGCTTTCTTT.

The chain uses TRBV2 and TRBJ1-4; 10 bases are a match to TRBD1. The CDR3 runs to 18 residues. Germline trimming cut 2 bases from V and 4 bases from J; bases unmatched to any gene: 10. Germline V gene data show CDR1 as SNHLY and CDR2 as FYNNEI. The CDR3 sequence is CASSERSGQGPFNEKLFF. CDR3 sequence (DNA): TGTGCCAGCAGTGAAAGGTCGGGACAGGGGCCCTTTAATGAAAAACTGTTTTTT.

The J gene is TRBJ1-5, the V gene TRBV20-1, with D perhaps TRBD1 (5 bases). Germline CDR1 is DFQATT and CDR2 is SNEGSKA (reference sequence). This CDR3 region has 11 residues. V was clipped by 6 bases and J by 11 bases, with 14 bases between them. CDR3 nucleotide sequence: TGCAGTGCCGCCCTGGGGGGTACCCAGCATTTT. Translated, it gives CSAALGGTQHF.

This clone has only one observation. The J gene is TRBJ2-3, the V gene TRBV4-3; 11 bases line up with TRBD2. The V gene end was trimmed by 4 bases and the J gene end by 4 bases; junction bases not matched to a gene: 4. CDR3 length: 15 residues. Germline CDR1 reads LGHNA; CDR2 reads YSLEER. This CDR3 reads CASSRGLAAADTQYF. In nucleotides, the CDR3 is TGCGCCAGCAGCCGGGGACTAGCGGCTGCAGATACGCAGTATTTT.

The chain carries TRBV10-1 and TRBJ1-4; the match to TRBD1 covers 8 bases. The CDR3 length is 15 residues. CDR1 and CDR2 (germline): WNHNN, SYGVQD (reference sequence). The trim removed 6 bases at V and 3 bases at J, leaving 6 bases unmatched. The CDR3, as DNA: TGCGCCAGCAGCGAGGGACAGGCGTCTAATGAAAAACTGTTTTTT. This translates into CASSEGQASNEKLFF.